Each of the 11 T cell receptor beta chains below was sequenced from the same sample in a study of T cell responses to AZD1222 COVID-19 vaccine. Assay used: immunoSEQ multiplex PCR; TCRdb lists only in-frame clones, some missing. The repertoire consists of 95,000 to 150,000 clones, with more than 70% occurring once and the leading ten covering roughly 4.4%. The input for sequencing was peripheral blood, taken 28 days after the second AZD1222 dose. The receptors were sampled from an adult who received the AZD1222 COVID-19 vaccine.

The J gene is TRBJ2-2, the V gene TRBV25-1, with D perhaps given as TRBD1 or TRBD2 (6 bases each). The length of the CDR3 is 14 residues. CDR1 is MGHDK and CDR2 is SYGVNS in the germline V gene. Trimming removed 4 bases at V and 6 bases at J, with 12 bases between. CDR3: CASSGGGLPGELFF. The CDR3 region has the DNA TGTGCCAGCAGTGGTGGGGGGCTTCCCGGGGAGCTGTTTTTT.

The rearrangement joins TRBV30 to TRBJ1-1; TRBD1 agrees at 8 bases. Germline assignment: CDR1 GTSNPN and CDR2 SVGIG (reference sequence). V was clipped by 5 bases and J by 3 bases; unmatched bases: 5. CDR3 length: 13 residues. The CDR3 region is CAWARGLDTEAFF. The CDR3 DNA sequence: TGTGCCTGGGCCAGGGGGCTAGACACTGAAGCTTTCTTT.

The chain joins TRBV27 to TRBJ2-3, with unresolved D. The ends were cut back, 3 bases at V and 2 bases at J, with 9 bases in the middle. The CDR3 runs to 14 residues. Germline CDR1 MNHEY, CDR2 SMNVEV (reference sequence). CDR3 loop: CASSLNYFTDTQYF. The DNA for the CDR3 is TGTGCCAGCAGTTTGAACTACTTCACAGATACGCAGTATTTT.

V usage is TRBV30 and J usage is TRBJ1-4; weak D call: TRBD1 (5 bases). Trimming pared 3 bases from V and 4 bases from J, leaving 9 bases between. The germline CDR1 and CDR2 sequences are GTSNPN and SVGIG (reference sequence). This CDR3 region has 13 residues. The CDR3 DNA is TGTGCCTGGAGAGGGCAGGGTAATGAAAAACTGTTTTTT. Its translation is CAWRGQGNEKLFF.

The V call is TRBV9, the J call TRBJ2-3; D assignment may be TRBD1 or TRBD2 (7 bases each). The CDR3 contains 15 residues. The V and J ends lost 0 bases and 4 bases respectively, with 12 bases between them. The germline V gene has CDR1 SGDLS and CDR2 YYNGEE. CDR3 bases: TGTGCCAGCAGCGTAGCAGGGGGGGCTTCAGATACGCAGTATTTT. Its translation: CASSVAGGASDTQYF. Full variable domain (outside the CDR3, taken from reference TRBV9 and TRBJ2-3): DSGVTQTPKHLITATGQRVTLRCSPRSGDLSVYWYQQSLDQGLQFLIQYYNGEERAKGNILERFSAQQFPDLHSELNLSSLELGDSALYFCASSVAGGASDTQYFGPGTRLTVL.

The V call is TRBV28, the J call TRBJ1-2; D not resolved. This CDR3 has 12 residues. Trimming took 7 bases from V and 2 from J, leaving 8 bases between them. Per germline, CDR1 MDHEN and CDR2 SYDVKM. The CDR3 DNA follows: TGTGCCAGCACTAGGCAGAACTATGGCTACACCTTC. Amino acids: CASTRQNYGYTF.

The chain uses TRBV5-1 and TRBJ2-1; no clear D gene. The CDR3 has 12 amino acids. CDR1 and CDR2 from the germline V gene are SGHRS and YFSETQ. The ends were cut back, 0 bases at V and 5 bases at J, with 3 bases in the middle. The CDR3 is CASSLGNNEQFF. In nucleotides, the CDR3 is TGCGCCAGCAGCTTGGGAAACAATGAGCAGTTCTTC.

The genes are TRBV6-6 and TRBJ1-6; unclear D gene. The CDR3 is 13 residues long. Germline V lookup: CDR1 MNHNY, CDR2 SVGAGI (reference sequence). The germline V and J ends were trimmed by 7 bases and 5 bases, with 9 bases remaining between them. CDR3 sequence reads: CASISGDNSPLHF. The CDR3 DNA is TGTGCCAGCATTAGCGGGGATAATTCACCCCTCCACTTT.

This sequence joins TRBV9 and TRBJ1-4; D gene unclear. V lost 1 base to trimming and J lost 0 bases, with 16 bases between them. The germline V gene has CDR1 SGDLS and CDR2 YYNGEE. There are 18 residues in the CDR3. The CDR3 DNA follows: TGTGCCAGCAGCGTATATGACGTCTCACCCGCAACTAATGAAAAACTGTTTTTT. Protein sequence: CASSVYDVSPATNEKLFF. The variable domain in full, completed from reference TRBV9 and TRBJ1-4, reads DSGVTQTPKHLITATGQRVTLRCSPRSGDLSVYWYQQSLDQGLQFLIQYYNGEERAKGNILERFSAQQFPDLHSELNLSSLELGDSALYFCASSVYDVSPATNEKLFFGSGTQLSVL.

The rearrangement links TRBV7-2 to TRBJ2-3; 9 bases line up with TRBD2. The V gene end was trimmed by 2 bases and the J gene end by 1 base; junction bases not matched to a gene: 4. CDR1 and CDR2 (germline): SGHTA, FQGNSA. This CDR3 contains 16 residues. This CDR3 reads CASSLMASGGTDTQYF. CDR3 nucleotides: TGTGCCAGCAGCTTAATGGCTAGCGGGGGCACAGATACGCAGTATTTT.

This chain links TRBV29-1 with TRBJ2-7; TRBD2 might be the D (5 bases). This CDR3 is built from 16 residues. The V gene lost 3 bases and the J gene lost 0 bases, with 18 bases spanning the gap. Per the germline V gene, CDR1 is SQVTM and CDR2 is ANQGSEA. CDR3: CSVESAPGESSYEQYF. CDR3 DNA sequence: TGCAGCGTTGAGTCTGCTCCCGGGGAGAGCTCCTACGAGCAGTACTTC.